This TCR beta chain was profiled in a study of cytomegalovirus exposure and HLA in healthy donors. On the study more broadly: T cells numbering about 179 million yielded more than 95 million unique TCR beta sequences in an earlier analysis.

Regarding this clone: Its antigen is unidentified.

Study outcomes and limitations: In presence/absence analyses, roughly uniform sequencing depth across donors was assumed. Upon later analysis, HLA-associated TCR beta chains proved more clonally expanded than other, equally common chains. Using the classifier, cytomegalovirus status was reportedly diagnosed with high specificity and sensitivity.

Primers: 60 Vbeta forward and 13 Jbeta reverse. The repertoire was sequenced with immunoSEQ multiplex PCR; TCRdb's copy has only in-frame clones and lacks some. The sample contains nearly 200,000 clones, 75% to 90% of which appear only once. The receptor's source is a man between 25 and 39 years old in good health and CMV-seronegative. Material for sequencing was PBMCs.

DNA for the CDR3: TGTGCCAGCATACTGCGATCGGCGTCAGGCTTACTCTACGAGCAGTACTTC. Its translation: CASILRSASGLLYEQYF. The chain joins TRBV2 to TRBJ2-7; D gene uncertain. Germline lookup yields CDR1 SNHLY and CDR2 FYNNEI. Trimming shortened V by 7 bases and J by 3 bases, and 25 bases separated the two germline ends. This CDR3 has 17 amino acids.